In its sample, the clone carrying this TCR beta chain was seen many times. V was clipped by 5 bases and J by 2 bases, with 8 bases between them. Germline values: CDR1 GTSNPN, CDR2 SVGIG (reference sequence). CDR3 length: 12 amino acids. TCRdb re-called the RT-PCR reads with MiXCR, one entry per CDR3 protein. The sample shows hundreds of thousands of distinct CDR3 sequences, 13% to 15% of them seen only once. The gene calls are TRBV30 and TRBJ2-3; D uncertain. The receptor comes from a female donor in good health, serving as a healthy control. Sequencing was performed on memory CD4+ T cells from blood. The CDR3 sequence is CAWRQPTDTQYF. CDR3 DNA sequence: TGTGCCTGGCGGCAGCCCACAGATACGCAGTATTTT.